The 11 T cell receptor beta chains below come from one sample, sequenced in a study of T cell repertoires in cytomegalovirus infection. TCRdb ran MiXCR on the reads and lists one entry per CDR3 protein. This table holds 75,000 to 100,000 distinct CDR3 sequences, roughly 29% found once. These TCRs are of unknown antigen specificity. The sequencing used CD8+ T cells from cultured PBMCs, collected from culture after CMV antigen stimulation. The source of these receptors is a human donor in good health (CMV status not recorded). Some clones in this sample may be carry-over from other donors' samples.

The sample holds a few counts of this clonotype. V gene TRBV25-1 combines with J gene TRBJ2-5, with 11 bases that match TRBD2. V dropped 7 bases and J dropped 10; count of bases not matched to a gene: 2. The CDR3 has 11 residues. Germline V gene sequence: CDR1 MGHDK, CDR2 SYGVNS. This CDR3 is CASTTSGSQYF. The CDR3 nucleotides are TGTGCCAGCACTACTAGCGGGAGCCAGTACTTC.

With respect to this clonotype: Just one base apart from a much larger clone, this may be a read error. The chain recombines TRBV7-9 with TRBJ1-2; no clear D gene. The length of the CDR3 is 14 residues. V gave up 1 base and J gave up 5 bases, with 11 bases separating them. Germline V gene lookup returns CDR1 SEHNR and CDR2 FQNEAQ (reference sequence). DNA of the CDR3: TGTGCCAGCAGCTTAGTAGGGCAGAAATATGGCTACACCTTC. Amino acids: CASSLVGQKYGYTF.

This clonotype was seen just once. The rearrangement uses TRBV6-1 and TRBJ1-5; no clear D gene. This CDR3 region has 15 residues. Per the germline V gene, CDR1 is MNHNS and CDR2 is SASEGT. V dropped 4 bases and J dropped 2 bases, with 12 bases sitting between them. CDR3 bases: TGTGCCAGCAGTGTCGCATACGGGGGCAATCAGCCCCAGCATTTT. Its translation is CASSVAYGGNQPQHF.

The table lists this clonotype with many counts. The chain carries TRBV4-1 and TRBJ2-1, with 8 bases aligning to TRBD2. The germline V gene has CDR1 MGHRA and CDR2 YSYEKL. The CDR3 has 19 amino acids. Trimming removed 1 base from V and 4 bases from J; junction bases left unmatched: 15. The CDR3 DNA follows: TGCGCCAGCAGCCAAGGCGCTGAGGTGGGGCGGGGGGCTTACAATGAGCAGTTCTTC. Its protein product is CASSQGAEVGRGAYNEQFF.

The chain combines TRBV6-6 with TRBJ1-2; TRBD1 matches 10 bases. CDR1 is MNHNY and CDR2 is SVGAGI in the germline V gene (reference sequence). The CDR3 length is 15 residues. V shed 7 bases, J shed 6 bases, and the junction held 11 bases outside the gene matches. CDR3 coding DNA: TGTGCCAGCACCCCGGGACAGGGGATTTTCCATGGCTACACCTTC. Translated: CASTPGQGIFHGYTF.

The V and J genes are TRBV19 and TRBJ1-1; D is unresolved. Trimming took off 0 bases at V and 6 bases at J, with 11 bases between the two ends. CDR1 is LNHDA and CDR2 is SQIVND in the germline V gene (reference sequence). The CDR3 is 14 residues long. CDR3 bases: TGTGCCAGTAGTATAGATCGCTACAGATCTGAAGCTTTCTTT. It specifies CASSIDRYRSEAFF.

This clonotype came up a few times. V gene TRBV11-3 combines with J gene TRBJ2-3; perhaps TRBD2 as D (6 bases). Trimming removed 5 bases from V and 9 bases from J, with 18 bases in between. Germline lookup yields CDR1 SGHNT and CDR2 YENEEA. The CDR3 length is 14 residues. CDR3 nucleotide sequence: TGTGCCAGCAGCGACTCTTTGAGCGGGTGGACGCAGTATTTT. It specifies CASSDSLSGWTQYF.

A single count supports this clonotype. This chain links TRBV12-3 or TRBV12-4 with TRBJ1-5; possibly TRBD1 for D (5 bases). V was clipped by 4 bases and J by 6 bases, with 10 bases between them. There are 13 residues in the CDR3. CDR3 sequence reads: CASSSGGTQPQHF. In nucleotides, the CDR3 is TGTGCCAGCAGTTCCGGGGGGACTCAGCCCCAGCATTTT.

This clonotype was found a few times. DNA of the CDR3: TGCGCCAGCAGCTTGCCGGGACATCAGATTAGCTCCTATAATTCACCCCTCCACTTT. Protein: CASSLPGHQISSYNSPLHF. V usage is TRBV5-1 and J usage is TRBJ1-6; D is possibly TRBD1 (6 bases). Germline V gene data show CDR1 as SGHRS and CDR2 as YFSETQ. This CDR3 has 19 amino acids. Trimming removed 1 base at V and 0 bases at J, with 17 bases between.

This clonotype was detected only a few times. The rearrangement links TRBV6-5 to TRBJ1-3, with 8 positions matching TRBD1. Trimming removed 0 bases from V and 0 bases from J; junction bases left unmatched: 7. The CDR3 runs to 18 residues. The germline V gene has CDR1 MNHEY and CDR2 SVGAGI. The CDR3 DNA follows: TGTGCCAGCAGTTACTCGATTACAGGGGGGAACTCTGGAAACACCATATATTTT. Amino acid sequence: CASSYSITGGNSGNTIYF.

The CDR3 region is CASSLGQGRTGELFF. For the CDR3, the DNA is TGTGCCAGCAGTTTGGGACAGGGGAGAACCGGGGAGCTGTTTTTT. The chain recombines TRBV12-3 or TRBV12-4 with TRBJ2-2, with 10 bases lining up with TRBD1. This CDR3 region has 15 residues. V dropped 3 bases and J dropped 5; count of bases not matched to a gene: 3.